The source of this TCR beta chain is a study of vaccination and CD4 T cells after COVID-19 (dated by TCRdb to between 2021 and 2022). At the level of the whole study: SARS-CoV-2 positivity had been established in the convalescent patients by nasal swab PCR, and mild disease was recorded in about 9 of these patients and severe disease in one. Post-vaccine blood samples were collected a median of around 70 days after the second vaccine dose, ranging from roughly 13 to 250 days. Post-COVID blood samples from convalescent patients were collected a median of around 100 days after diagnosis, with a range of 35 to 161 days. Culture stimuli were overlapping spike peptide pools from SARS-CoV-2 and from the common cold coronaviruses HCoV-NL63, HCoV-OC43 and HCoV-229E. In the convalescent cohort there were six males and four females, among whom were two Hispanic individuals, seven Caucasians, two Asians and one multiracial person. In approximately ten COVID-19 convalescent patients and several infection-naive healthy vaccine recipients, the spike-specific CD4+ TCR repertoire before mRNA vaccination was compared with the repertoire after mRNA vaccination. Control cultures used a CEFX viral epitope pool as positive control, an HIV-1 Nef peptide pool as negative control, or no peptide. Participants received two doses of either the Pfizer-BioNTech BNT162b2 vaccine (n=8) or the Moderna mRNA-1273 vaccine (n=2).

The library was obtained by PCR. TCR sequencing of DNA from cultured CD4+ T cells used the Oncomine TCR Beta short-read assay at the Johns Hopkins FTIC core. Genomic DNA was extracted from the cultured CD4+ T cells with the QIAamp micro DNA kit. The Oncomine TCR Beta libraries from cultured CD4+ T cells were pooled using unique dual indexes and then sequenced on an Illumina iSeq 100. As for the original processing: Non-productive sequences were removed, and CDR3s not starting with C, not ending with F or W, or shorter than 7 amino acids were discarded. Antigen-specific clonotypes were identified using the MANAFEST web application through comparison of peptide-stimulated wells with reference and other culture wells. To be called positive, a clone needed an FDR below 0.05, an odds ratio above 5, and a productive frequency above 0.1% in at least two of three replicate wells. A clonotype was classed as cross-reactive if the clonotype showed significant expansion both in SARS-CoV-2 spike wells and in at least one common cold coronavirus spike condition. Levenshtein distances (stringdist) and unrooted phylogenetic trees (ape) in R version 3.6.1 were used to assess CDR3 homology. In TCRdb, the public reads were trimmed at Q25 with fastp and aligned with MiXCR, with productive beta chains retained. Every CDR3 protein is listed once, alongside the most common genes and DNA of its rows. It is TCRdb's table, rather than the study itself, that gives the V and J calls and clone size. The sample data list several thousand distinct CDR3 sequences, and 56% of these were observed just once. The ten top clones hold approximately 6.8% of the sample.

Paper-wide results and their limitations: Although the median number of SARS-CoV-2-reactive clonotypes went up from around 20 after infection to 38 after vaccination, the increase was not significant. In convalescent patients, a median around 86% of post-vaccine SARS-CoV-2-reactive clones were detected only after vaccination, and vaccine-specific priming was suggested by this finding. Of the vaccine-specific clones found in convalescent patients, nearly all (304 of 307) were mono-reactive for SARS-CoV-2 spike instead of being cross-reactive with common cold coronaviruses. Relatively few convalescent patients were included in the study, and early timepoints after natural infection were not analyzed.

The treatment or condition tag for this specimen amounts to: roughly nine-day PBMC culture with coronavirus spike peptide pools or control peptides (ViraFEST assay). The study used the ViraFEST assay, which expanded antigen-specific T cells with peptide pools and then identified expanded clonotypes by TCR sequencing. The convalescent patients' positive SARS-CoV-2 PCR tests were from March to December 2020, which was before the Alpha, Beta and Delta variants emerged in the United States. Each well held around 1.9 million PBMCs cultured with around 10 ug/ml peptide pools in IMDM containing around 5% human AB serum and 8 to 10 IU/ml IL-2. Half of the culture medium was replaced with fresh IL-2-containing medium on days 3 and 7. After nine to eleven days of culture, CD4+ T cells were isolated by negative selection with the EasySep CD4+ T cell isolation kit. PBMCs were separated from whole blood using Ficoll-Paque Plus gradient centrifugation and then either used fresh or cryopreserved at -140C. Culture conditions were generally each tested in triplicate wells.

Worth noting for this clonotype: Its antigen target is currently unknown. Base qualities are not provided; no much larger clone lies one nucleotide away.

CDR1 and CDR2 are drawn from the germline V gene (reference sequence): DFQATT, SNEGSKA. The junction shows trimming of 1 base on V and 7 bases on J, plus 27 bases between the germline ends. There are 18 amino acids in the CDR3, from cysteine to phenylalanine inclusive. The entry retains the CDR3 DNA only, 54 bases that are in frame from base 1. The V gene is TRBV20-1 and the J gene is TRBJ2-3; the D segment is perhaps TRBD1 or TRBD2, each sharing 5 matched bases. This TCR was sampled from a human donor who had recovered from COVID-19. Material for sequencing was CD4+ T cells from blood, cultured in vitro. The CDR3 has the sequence CSARGPKGSARGSNTQYF. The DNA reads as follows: TGCAGTGCTAGAGGTCCGAAGGGGAGCGCCCGAGGGTCAAATACGCAGTATTTT.